This TCR beta chain was found in a study of T cell responses to AZD1222 COVID-19 vaccine. Assay: immunoSEQ multiplex PCR; the TCRdb copy retains only in-frame clones and omits some. The repertoire holds roughly 170,000 clones, with 90% as singletons. With respect to this clone: Its antigen is unknown.

Deletions cut 0 bases from V and 2 bases from J, with 10 bases between. Germline V gene data show CDR1 as PRHDT and CDR2 as FYEKMQ (reference sequence). This CDR3 spans 15 amino acids. Findings of the study overall: Baseline seropositives among AZD1222 recipients totaled only six or seven. The study reported that nearly half of spike-specific TCRs target unmutated variant regions. Clonal diversity was possibly underestimated, and the donors were mostly white British, with more females.

The specimen was peripheral blood, collected on day 0 of AZD1222 vaccination. This sequence joins TRBV13 and TRBJ1-2; perhaps TRBD1 as D (6 bases). The TCR was taken from an adult in good health. CDR3 in amino acids: CASSLGGATNYGYTF. The DNA of the CDR3 is TGTGCCAGCAGCTTAGGGGGGGCCACCAACTATGGCTACACCTTC. Full variable domain (outside the CDR3, taken from reference TRBV13 and TRBJ1-2): AAGVIQSPRHLIKEKRETATLKCYPIPRHDTVYWYQQGPGQDPQFLISFYEKMQSDKGSIPDRFSAQQFSDYHSELNMSSLELGDSALYFCASSLGGATNYGYTFGSGTRLTVV.